Below, 25 T cell receptor beta chains from the same sample are listed, as sequenced in a study of T-cell reconstitution after alpha-beta-depleted transplantation in children (dated by TCRdb to about 2016). Libraries came from PCR. Instrument used: Illumina HiSeq 2500. TCR library preparation used molecular barcoding, with unique molecular identifiers applied to normalize quantification of the TCRbeta repertoire. TCRdb cleaned the public reads at Q25 with fastp, built clones with MiXCR and kept in-frame beta chains. Every CDR3 protein is listed once, alongside the most common genes and DNA of its rows. The sample profile shows hundreds of thousands of distinct CDR3 sequences; approximately 13% of them were found once. Jointly, the top ten make up 2.2% of the sample. The meaning of the sample's treatment or condition label: allogeneic hematopoietic cell transplantation with graft depleted of TCRalphabeta T cells and CD19 B cells.

The specimen comprised PBMCs, mostly from graft donor cells, sampled 360 days after TCRalphabeta/CD19-depleted stem cell transplant. The receptors come from a male patient aged 10 to 17 who had a stem cell transplant for acute myeloid leukemia, so the T cells may come from the graft donor.

A few counts support this clonotype. This chain connects TRBV5-6 to TRBJ2-1; TRBD2 might be the D (5 bases). CDR1 SGHDT and CDR2 YYEEEE come from the germline V gene. The CDR3 contains 15 residues. The V end was cut by 1 base, the J end by 8 bases, with 16 bases between. The CDR3 DNA reads as TGTGCCAGCAGCTTGAGGATCCTCCCCGGGGATGAGCAGTTCTTC. Residues: CASSLRILPGDEQFF.

This rearrangement joins TRBV15 to TRBJ2-3, with unresolved D. The V gene lost 0 bases and the J gene lost 5 bases, with 12 bases spanning the gap. Germline values: CDR1 LNHNV, CDR2 YYDKDF (reference sequence). The CDR3 is made up of 15 amino acids. CDR3 nucleotide sequence: TGTGCCACCAGCAGAGACATCCCTACACAAGATACGCAGTATTTT. Amino acid sequence: CATSRDIPTQDTQYF.

This clonotype was found a few times. CDR3 amino acids: CASSHWDTNKETQYF. The CDR3 DNA follows: TGCGCCAGCAGCCACTGGGACACTAACAAAGAGACCCAGTACTTC. The chain couples TRBV4-3 to TRBJ2-5; TRBD1 might be the D (6 bases). Trimming took off 3 bases at V and 3 bases at J, with 14 bases between the two ends. There are 15 residues in the CDR3. CDR1 LGHNA and CDR2 YSLEER come from the germline V gene.

V usage is TRBV7-8 and J usage is TRBJ2-2, with 10 bases matching TRBD2. V shed 7 bases, J shed 4 bases, and the junction held 9 bases outside the gene matches. The CDR3 sequence is 16 residues long. Per germline, CDR1 SGHVS and CDR2 FQNEAQ. For the CDR3, the DNA is TGTGCCAGCATCAGGGGGCTAGCGGGGGTCACCGGGGAGCTGTTTTTT. It translates to CASIRGLAGVTGELFF.

The CDR3 nucleotides read TGTGCCAGCAGTTCTCTGGGACTAGCGCCTTCCTACGAGCAGTACTTC. This translates into CASSSLGLAPSYEQYF. The chain carries TRBV27 and TRBJ2-7, with 10 bases lining up with TRBD2. The germline gives CDR1 MNHEY, CDR2 SMNVEV (reference sequence). This CDR3 region has 16 residues. The ends lost 4 bases at V and 1 base at J; junction bases unmatched: 7.

The chain is built from TRBV13 and TRBJ1-5, with 9 bases matching TRBD1. This CDR3 is built from 17 residues. After removal of 1 base from V and 2 bases from J, the junction contained 6 bases not matched to a gene. Germline CDR1 is PRHDT and CDR2 is FYEKMQ (reference sequence). The CDR3 here is CASSLAQGAGGNQPQHF. The CDR3 nucleotides are TGTGCCAGCAGCTTAGCACAGGGGGCAGGAGGCAATCAGCCCCAGCATTTT.

J is TRBJ2-2 and V is TRBV11-2; D perhaps matches TRBD2 (5 bases). The ends were cut back, 5 bases at V and 0 bases at J, with 10 bases in the middle. This CDR3 contains 15 residues. The germline V gene has CDR1 SGHAT and CDR2 FQNNGV. The CDR3 region has the DNA TGTGCCAGCAGCCGCCGGGGAACGAACACCGGGGAGCTGTTTTTT. Its translation: CASSRRGTNTGELFF. Full variable domain (remainder filled in from reference TRBV11-2 and TRBJ2-2): EAGVAQSPRYKIIEKRQSVAFWCNPISGHATLYWYQQILGQGPKLLIQFQNNGVVDDSQLPKDRFSAERLKGVDSTLKIQPAKLEDSAVYLCASSRRGTNTGELFFGEGSRLTVL.

This clonotype was seen only a few times. V is TRBV20-1 and J is TRBJ1-6; weak D call: TRBD1 (5 bases). This CDR3 contains 17 residues. Per the germline V gene, CDR1 is DFQATT and CDR2 is SNEGSKA (reference sequence). Trimming stripped 1 base from V and 14 bases from J, with 27 bases between. The CDR3 region is CSARAIFTGTEFETLHF. CDR3 sequence (DNA): TGCAGTGCTAGAGCCATATTTACCGGGACGGAGTTTGAAACCCTCCACTTT.

Points on this clonotype: With a much larger clone just one base away, this may be a read error. The J gene is TRBJ2-7, the V gene TRBV20-1; no clear D gene. Germline V lookup: CDR1 DFQATT, CDR2 SNEGSKA (reference sequence). Trimming shortened V by 7 bases and J by 2 bases, and 18 bases separated the two germline ends. The CDR3 spans 14 residues. The CDR3 sequence: CSGQSRPRTYEQYF. The CDR3 nucleotides are TGCAGTGGCCAATCGAGGCCTCGAACCTACGAGCAGTACTTC.

This clonotype was picked up a small number of times. The chain combines TRBV6-2 or TRBV6-3 with TRBJ2-1; D may be TRBD2 (5 bases). Germline lookup yields CDR1 MNHEY and CDR2 SVGEGT. The CDR3 has 15 residues. V lost 7 bases and J lost 9, with 22 bases in between. CDR3 sequence (DNA): TGTGCCAGCACTCCCCACGGCGAGGGTTTCGGTGAGCAGTTCTTC. Amino acids: CASTPHGEGFGEQFF.

The chain joins TRBV4-3 to TRBJ2-2; possible D gene TRBD2, 5 bases. Trimming removed 0 bases from V and 6 bases from J, with 11 bases in between. Germline V CDR1 and CDR2: LGHNA, YSLEER. The CDR3 loop spans 15 amino acids. CDR3 protein: CASSQERGLAGELFF. The CDR3 DNA follows: TGCGCCAGCAGCCAAGAACGAGGACTGGCCGGGGAGCTGTTTTTT.

This clonotype has more than one count but fewer than ten. V is TRBV4-3 and J is TRBJ1-6, with D possibly TRBD1 on 5 matching bases. This CDR3 has 14 residues. V lost 0 bases and J 9 bases, leaving 9 bases between the germline ends. Germline CDR1 and CDR2: LGHNA and YSLEER. In DNA form, the CDR3 reads TGCGCCAGCAGCCAAGAGCCCAGGGTTTCACCCCTCCACTTT. Translated: CASSQEPRVSPLHF.

V gene TRBV27 combines with J gene TRBJ2-5; tentatively, D is TRBD2 (6 bases). The V end lost 2 bases, the J end lost 4 bases, and 14 bases lay between the germline ends. This CDR3 spans 15 amino acids. Germline values: CDR1 MNHEY, CDR2 SMNVEV (reference sequence). This CDR3 reads CASSLRLPAGETQYF. The CDR3 region has the DNA TGTGCCAGCAGTTTAAGGCTGCCAGCGGGAGAGACCCAGTACTTC.

This clonotype turned up a few times. The V call is TRBV20-1, the J call TRBJ2-5; 7 nucleotides line up with TRBD2. Losses at the gene ends were 6 bases for V and 5 bases for J; bases not matched to a gene: 9. CDR3 length: 13 residues. Looked up from germline, CDR1 is DFQATT and CDR2 is SNEGSKA (reference sequence). This CDR3 reads CSAPLVRGETQYF. DNA for the CDR3: TGCAGTGCACCGTTAGTGCGGGGGGAGACCCAGTACTTC.

Details on this clonotype: Relative to the germline gene, one junction end is altered; a read error may explain this. The chain couples TRBV20-1 to TRBJ2-7; a weak D match, TRBD2 (6 bases). The CDR3 loop spans 15 amino acids. Germline-derived CDR1 and CDR2 are DFQATT and SNEGSKA (reference sequence). The CDR3 nucleotides are TGCTGTGCTAGCGCATCCCGGGACTTTTCCTACGAGCAGTACTTC. Protein product: CCASASRDFSYEQYF.

This clonotype was counted only a few times. The J gene is TRBJ2-7, the V gene TRBV7-6; no definite D call. Germline V gives CDR1 SGHVS, CDR2 FNYEAQ. CDR3 size: 14 residues. The germline V and J ends were trimmed by 5 bases and 2 bases, with 13 bases remaining between them. The chain's CDR3 is CASSAETVTYEQYF. Here the CDR3 DNA reads TGTGCCAGCAGCGCGGAGACTGTTACCTACGAGCAGTACTTC.

In its sample, this clonotype was seen many times. The chain recombines TRBV10-2 with TRBJ2-4; 7 positions agree with TRBD1. Germline CDR1 and CDR2: WSHSY and SAAADI. The CDR3 contains 13 residues. V lost 6 bases to trimming and J lost 6 bases; unmatched junction nucleotides: 5. CDR3 DNA: TGCGCCAGCAGAGAGACAGGGCCAAACATTCAGTACTTC. It is translated as CASRETGPNIQYF.

This clonotype showed up many times. The chain carries TRBV7-2 and TRBJ2-7; D remains unclear. CDR1 and CDR2 from the germline V gene are SGHTA and FQGNSA. The CDR3 is made up of 12 amino acids. Trimming left V 2 bases short and J 3 bases short, with 5 bases between. CDR3 DNA: TGTGCCAGCAGCTTACAGGTCTACGAGCAGTACTTC. Amino acid sequence: CASSLQVYEQYF.

In this sample, this clonotype turned up a few times. J is TRBJ2-7 and V is TRBV5-1; TRBD1 is a possible D gene (6 bases). Trimming stripped 1 base from V and 3 bases from J, with 17 bases between. The CDR3 covers 16 residues. Germline lookup yields CDR1 SGHRS and CDR2 YFSETQ. Written as DNA, the CDR3 is TGCGCCAGCAGCTTGACCCAAGACAGGCGAAGCTACGAGCAGTACTTC. Translated, it gives CASSLTQDRRSYEQYF.

The V gene is TRBV23-1, the J gene TRBJ2-7, with 8 positions matching TRBD1. TRBV23-1 is an open reading frame, and its role is uncertain. The CDR3 consists of 12 residues. V was clipped by 3 bases and J by 10 bases; unmatched bases: 5. The CDR3 DNA sequence: TGCGCCAGCAGTCACCCCGGACAGGGACAGTACTTC. The encoded protein is CASSHPGQGQYF.

CDR3 sequence reads: CSAPRTGRSYEQYF. The CDR3 region has the DNA TGCAGTGCGCCGCGGACAGGAAGGTCCTACGAGCAGTACTTC. The chain uses TRBV20-1 and TRBJ2-7, with 7 bases that match TRBD1. This CDR3 is built from 14 residues. Germline V gene lookup returns CDR1 DFQATT and CDR2 SNEGSKA (reference sequence). V was pared by 6 bases and J by 1 base, with 9 bases of the junction left unmatched.

The chain is built from TRBV7-9 and TRBJ2-5, with D tentatively TRBD1 (5 bases). Trimming shortened V by 5 bases and J by 11 bases, and 21 bases separated the two germline ends. This CDR3 spans 14 amino acids. The V gene's germline CDR1 is SEHNR and CDR2 FQNEAQ (reference sequence). CDR3: CASSPRSGYLFQYF. The CDR3 DNA reads TGTGCCAGCAGCCCTCGGTCAGGGTACCTATTTCAGTACTTC.

V usage is TRBV6-1 and J usage is TRBJ2-1; TRBD1 is a possible D gene (6 bases). Trimming removed 8 bases at V and 4 bases at J, with 18 bases between. The CDR3 consists of 15 residues. Germline V gives CDR1 MNHNS, CDR2 SASEGT. This chain's CDR3 is CASARQGHLYNEQFF. The DNA for the CDR3 is TGTGCCAGCGCCAGGCAGGGGCATCTATACAATGAGCAGTTCTTC.

The chain combines TRBV3-1 with TRBJ2-1; D unclear. The germline V gene encodes CDR1 LGHDT and CDR2 YNNKEL (reference sequence). The V end lost 2 bases, the J end lost 10 bases, and 12 bases lay between the germline ends. CDR3 length: 13 residues. CDR3 sequence (DNA): TGTGCCAGCAGCCAATGGCGACGAGCCGAGCAGTTCTTC. It is translated as CASSQWRRAEQFF.

In its sample, this clonotype was seen a few times. V is TRBV30 and J is TRBJ2-1; TRBD2 agrees at 14 bases. The CDR3 totals 15 residues. Germline assignment: CDR1 GTSNPN and CDR2 SVGIG (reference sequence). With V trimmed by 0 bases and J by 9 bases, 4 bases remained unmatched. The CDR3 spells CAWSVGTSGSGEQFF. The CDR3 region has the DNA TGTGCCTGGAGTGTGGGGACTAGCGGGAGTGGTGAGCAGTTCTTC.